This T cell receptor beta chain emerged from a study of synovial regulatory T cells in juvenile arthritis. A word on this clone: Antigen unknown.

Points from the study as a whole: iaTreg TCR repertoires were largely private across patients and partially overlapped synovial Teff and blood CPL.

The CDR3 is 12 amino acids. Nucleotide data are not available. From germline, CDR1 is SNHLY and CDR2 FYNNEI. Using immunoSEQ multiplex PCR, the repertoire was profiled, and TCRdb retains in-frame clones only, with some absent. This sample's clone table lists 7,700 or so clones. This receptor was obtained from a donor younger than 30 with juvenile idiopathic arthritis. The sequencing input was Treg cells from blood. The subset denotes: remaining (HLA-DR-negative) circulating blood Treg cells. The gene calls are TRBV2 and TRBJ2-7; the D call from TCRdb, TRBD2, cannot be confirmed without DNA. The chain's CDR3 is CASRSVIYEQYF.